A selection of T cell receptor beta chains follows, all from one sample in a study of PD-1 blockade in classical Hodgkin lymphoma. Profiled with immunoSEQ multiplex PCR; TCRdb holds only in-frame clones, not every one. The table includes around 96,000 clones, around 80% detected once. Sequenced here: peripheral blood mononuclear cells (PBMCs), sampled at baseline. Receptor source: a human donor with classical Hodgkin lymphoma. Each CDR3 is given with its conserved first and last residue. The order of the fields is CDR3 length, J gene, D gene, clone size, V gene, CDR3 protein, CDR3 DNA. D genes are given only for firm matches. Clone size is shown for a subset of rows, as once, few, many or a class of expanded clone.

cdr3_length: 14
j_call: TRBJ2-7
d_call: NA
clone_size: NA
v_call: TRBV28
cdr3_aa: CASSLSGKSYEQYF
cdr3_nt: TGTGCCAGCAGTTTATCGGGAAAGTCCTACGAGCAGTACTTC

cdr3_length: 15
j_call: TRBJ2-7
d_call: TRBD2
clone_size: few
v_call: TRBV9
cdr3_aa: CASSVEGLAGDEQYF
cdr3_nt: TGTGCCAGCAGCGTAGAGGGACTAGCGGGTGACGAGCAGTACTTC

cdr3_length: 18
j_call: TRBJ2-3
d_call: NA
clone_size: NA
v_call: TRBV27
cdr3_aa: CASSLFGPGLPGTDTQYF
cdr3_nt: TGTGCCAGCAGTTTATTTGGTCCGGGGCTACCTGGCACAGATACGCAGTATTTT

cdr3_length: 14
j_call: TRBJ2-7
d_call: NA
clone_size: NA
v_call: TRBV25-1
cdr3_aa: CASRRAGNSYEQYF
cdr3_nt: TGTGCCAGCCGAAGGGCAGGGAACTCCTACGAGCAGTACTTC

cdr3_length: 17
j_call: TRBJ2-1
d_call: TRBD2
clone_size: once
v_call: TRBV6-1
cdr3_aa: CASSATSGSSSYNEQFF
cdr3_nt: TGTGCCAGCAGTGCGACTAGCGGGAGCTCTTCCTACAATGAGCAGTTCTTC

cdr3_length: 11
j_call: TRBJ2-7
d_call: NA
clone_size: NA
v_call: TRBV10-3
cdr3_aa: CAISESIEQYF
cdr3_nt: TGTGCCATCAGTGAGTCGATCGAGCAGTACTTC

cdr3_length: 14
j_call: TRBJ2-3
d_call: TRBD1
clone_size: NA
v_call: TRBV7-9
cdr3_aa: CASSSGQGADTQYF
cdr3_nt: TGTGCCAGCAGCTCCGGACAGGGGGCGGATACGCAGTATTTT

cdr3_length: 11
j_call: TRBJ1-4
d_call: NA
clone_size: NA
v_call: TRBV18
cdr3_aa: CASSPSEKLFF
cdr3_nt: TGTGCCAGCTCACCGAGTGAAAAACTGTTTTTT

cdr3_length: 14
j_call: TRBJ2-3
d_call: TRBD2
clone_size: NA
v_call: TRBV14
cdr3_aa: CASSRTSGSNTQYF
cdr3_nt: TGTGCCAGCAGCCGAACTAGCGGGAGTAATACGCAGTATTTT

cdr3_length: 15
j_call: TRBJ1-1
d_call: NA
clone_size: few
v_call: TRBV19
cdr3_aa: CASSIGGTMNTEAFF
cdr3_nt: TGTGCCAGTAGTATCGGCGGGACTATGAACACTGAAGCTTTCTTT

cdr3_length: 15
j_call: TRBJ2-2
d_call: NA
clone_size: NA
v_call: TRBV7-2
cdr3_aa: CASSLGTTYTGELFF
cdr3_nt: TGTGCCAGCAGCTTAGGGACTACTTACACCGGGGAGCTGTTTTTT

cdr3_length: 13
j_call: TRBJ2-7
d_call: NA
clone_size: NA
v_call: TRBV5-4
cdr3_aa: CASSLEQDGVQYF
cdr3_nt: TGTGCCAGCAGCTTGGAACAGGACGGGGTTCAGTACTTC

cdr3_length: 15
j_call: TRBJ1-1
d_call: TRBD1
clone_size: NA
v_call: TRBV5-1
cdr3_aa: CASSQGQGIFAEAFF
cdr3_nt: TGCGCCAGCAGCCAGGGACAGGGTATATTCGCTGAAGCTTTCTTT

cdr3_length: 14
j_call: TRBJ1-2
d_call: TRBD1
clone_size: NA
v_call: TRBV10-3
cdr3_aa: CAADQGGMFYGYTF
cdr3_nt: TGTGCCGCAGACCAGGGGGGGATGTTCTATGGCTACACCTTC

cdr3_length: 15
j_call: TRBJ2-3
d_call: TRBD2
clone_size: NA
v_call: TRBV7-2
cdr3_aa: CASGPVAGGADTQYF
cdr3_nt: TGTGCCAGCGGCCCGGTGGCGGGAGGTGCAGATACGCAGTATTTT